This T cell receptor beta chain was sequenced for a study of shared clonotypes between healthy human individuals (dated by TCRdb to 2019 to 2021). Notes on the research overall: The cohort comprised two women and a few men aged 18 to 49 years. For each donor, CD4 naive and CD4 memory were each given three plates, CD8 naive was given two plates, and CD8 memory was given one plate. To estimate repertoire size and how much clonotype sharing occurs between individuals, the study deeply sequenced the blood TCR repertoires of several healthy adults. Different laboratories and diverse techniques were used to prepare libraries and sequence TCR repertoires, to increase sequencing depth and limit assay-specific biases. Each donor's leukapheresis produced roughly between roughly 0.94 and 9.5 billion PBMCs. The paper's findings and limits, for the study overall: Estimated clonotype richness was generally larger for naive than for memory subsets. Because the study included a small number of donors, the genetic and exposure-history diversity represented was limited. Even with the large sequencing depth, rarefaction of the sorted-subset datasets indicated that sequencing was incomplete. Pairwise subsampling led to the expectation that sequencing depth would affect the degree of clonotype sharing among donors. About 5% of naive CD4, 3% to 3.5% of naive CD8, about 2.4% of memory CD4, and 0.35% to 0.5% of memory CD8 clonotypes were shared across several donors. Sampling was restricted to blood, and TCR repertoires in tissue are likely to differ from TCR repertoires in blood. Higher generation probabilities were observed for clonotypes shared by all four sorted-subset donors than for non-shared clonotypes.

Of note for this clone: Its recognized antigen is unknown. No base quality values were provided; no much bigger clone lies one nucleotide off.

From its cysteine to its phenylalanine, the CDR3 spans 16 amino acids. Only CDR3 DNA remains: 48 bases, in frame from the first base. The junction carries 18 bases between V and J, which are trimmed by 6 bases and 2 bases respectively. CDR1 and CDR2 were assigned from the germline V gene as KGHSH and LQKENI. For the CD8 naive samples, CD45RO-negative cells were positively selected for CCR7, yielding a CD45RA+CCR7+ population from which TemRA cells were excluded. The donors were healthy, HIV-negative adults with no recently reported acute infections or vaccinations. Every donor was a Caucasian adult residing in Nashville, Tennessee, USA. After blood collection by leukapheresis, PBMCs were isolated using Ficoll-Histopaque density gradient centrifugation and then cryopreserved in the vapor phase of liquid nitrogen. Analytical flow cytometry was used to check the purity and quantity of each magnetically sorted T cell population. From each sorted fraction, genomic DNA was isolated and quantified by UV absorbance on a Nanodrop 2000c.

Using the deep immunoSEQ assay, multiplex PCR amplified TCR CDR3 regions from genomic DNA. For each cell subset, the extracted genomic DNA was distributed evenly across all wells of several immunoSEQ 96-well plates, and each plate served as one replicate. For sorted subsets, each replicate PCR was loaded with 200 ng genomic DNA, equivalent to about 30,000 T cell genomes. Purified libraries were measured with a Qubit 3.0 fluorometer, size-checked on a Bioanalyzer 2100, and measured again with the KAPA Library Quantification kit. Every immunoSEQ 96-well plate was sequenced on a separate single-read 150-cycle Illumina NextSeq 550 flow cell. Per the authors' processing: Because only junctional sequences without quality scores were contained in the immunoSEQ output, filtering matching that applied to full-length reads could not be performed. To assign V/J genes and CDR3, sequences were annotated against IMGT germline references using PyIR, a Python wrapper for IgBLAST v1.9. Any read was removed if the V/J assignment was weak (E-value above 1e-6), the CDR3 was missing, or the read contained stop codons, out-of-frame junctions, or ambiguous translated residues. V3J clonotypes were defined as sequences sharing the same inferred V gene, J gene, and CDR3 amino acid sequence. Percentage overlap between repertoires was computed as shared unique clonotypes divided by the size of the smaller repertoire. Richness of each repertoire was evaluated using RTK rarefaction, the Chao1 estimator, and Recon v2.1 estimates of unobserved clonotypes. Generation probabilities were computed with OLGA for all TCRbeta clonotypes obtained by the gDNA method from several donors. What TCRdb holds here is the immuneACCESS table cut down to in-frame rearrangements. Part of the clones is not present; checked against another copy, under half of the missing clones reflect an unresolved V gene, and the others are unexplained. That table gives V, J and clone size, and the DNA gave D and trimming. Across this sample there are 2 million to 2.5 million clones, with about 93% seen only once. The ten largest make up about 1.5% of the sample.

The TCR comes from a man aged 18 to 30 in good health. Some clones in this sample may be carry-over from other donors' samples. Sequencing used naive CD8+ T cells from PBMCs. According to the study, the label for this sample's cell subset or site signals: CD45RA+CCR7+. This chain is built from TRBV18 and TRBJ2-3; the D segment is perhaps TRBD1 or TRBD2, each sharing 6 matched bases. This receptor has the CDR3 CASSRTPGAYTDTQYF. The nucleotide sequence reads TGTGCCAGCTCTCGGACCCCGGGGGCTTACACAGATACGCAGTATTTT.